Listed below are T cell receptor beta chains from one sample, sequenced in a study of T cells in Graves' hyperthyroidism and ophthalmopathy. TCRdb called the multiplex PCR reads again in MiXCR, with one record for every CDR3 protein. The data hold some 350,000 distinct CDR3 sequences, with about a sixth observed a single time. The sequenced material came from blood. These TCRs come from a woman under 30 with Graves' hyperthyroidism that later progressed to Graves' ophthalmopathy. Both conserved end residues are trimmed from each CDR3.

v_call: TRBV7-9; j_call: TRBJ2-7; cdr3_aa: ASRPKAGAAYEQY
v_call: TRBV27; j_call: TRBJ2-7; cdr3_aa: ASSRDRAGNEQY
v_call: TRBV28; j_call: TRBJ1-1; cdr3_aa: ASSRGRLNTEAF
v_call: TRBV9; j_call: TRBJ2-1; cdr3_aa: ASSVYEGSSYNEQF
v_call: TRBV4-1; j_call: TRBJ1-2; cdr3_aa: ASSQRSANYGYT
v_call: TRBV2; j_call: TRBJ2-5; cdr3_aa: ASSEERGTQY
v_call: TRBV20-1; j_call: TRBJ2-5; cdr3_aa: SARMEAGDETQY
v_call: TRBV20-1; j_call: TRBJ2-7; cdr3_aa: SARKMSSYEQY
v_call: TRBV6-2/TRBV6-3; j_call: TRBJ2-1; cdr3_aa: ASSTRRLAGGYNEQF
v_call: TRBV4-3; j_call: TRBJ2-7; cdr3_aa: ASSHHQRQGAYEQY
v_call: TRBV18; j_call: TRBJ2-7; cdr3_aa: ASSPYGDVRVQEQY
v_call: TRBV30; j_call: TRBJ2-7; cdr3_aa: AWKGATYEQY
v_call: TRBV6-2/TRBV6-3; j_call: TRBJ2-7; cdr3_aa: ASSYPTSGSNHEQY
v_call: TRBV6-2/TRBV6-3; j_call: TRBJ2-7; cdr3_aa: ASSYSPYEQY
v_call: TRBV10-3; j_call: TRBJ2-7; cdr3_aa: AIRGDRGYEQY
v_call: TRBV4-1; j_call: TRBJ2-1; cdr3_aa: ASSLEGTSGSSYNEQF
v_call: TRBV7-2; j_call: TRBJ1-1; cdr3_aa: ASSLGVRRPAF
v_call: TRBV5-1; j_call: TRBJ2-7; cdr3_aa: ASSLAGLADEQY
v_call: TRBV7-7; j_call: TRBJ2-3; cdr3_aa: ASSHTAGTDTQY
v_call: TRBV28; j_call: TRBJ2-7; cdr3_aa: ASSLSPRVVDEQY
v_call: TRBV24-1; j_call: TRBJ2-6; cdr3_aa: ATSEPRGSGANVLT
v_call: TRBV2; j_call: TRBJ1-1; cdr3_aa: ASKAFRGPEAF
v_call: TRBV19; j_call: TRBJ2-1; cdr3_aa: AGTLLAGGPEQF
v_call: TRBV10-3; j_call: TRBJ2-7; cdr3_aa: AIGPVDGVVYEQY
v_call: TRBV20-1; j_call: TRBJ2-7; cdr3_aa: SARTFSSYEQY
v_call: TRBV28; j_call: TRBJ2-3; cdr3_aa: ATQQGIQDTQY
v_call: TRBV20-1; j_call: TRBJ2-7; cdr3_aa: SARDLDTREQY
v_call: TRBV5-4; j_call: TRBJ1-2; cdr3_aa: ASSKMTGQRTGGYT